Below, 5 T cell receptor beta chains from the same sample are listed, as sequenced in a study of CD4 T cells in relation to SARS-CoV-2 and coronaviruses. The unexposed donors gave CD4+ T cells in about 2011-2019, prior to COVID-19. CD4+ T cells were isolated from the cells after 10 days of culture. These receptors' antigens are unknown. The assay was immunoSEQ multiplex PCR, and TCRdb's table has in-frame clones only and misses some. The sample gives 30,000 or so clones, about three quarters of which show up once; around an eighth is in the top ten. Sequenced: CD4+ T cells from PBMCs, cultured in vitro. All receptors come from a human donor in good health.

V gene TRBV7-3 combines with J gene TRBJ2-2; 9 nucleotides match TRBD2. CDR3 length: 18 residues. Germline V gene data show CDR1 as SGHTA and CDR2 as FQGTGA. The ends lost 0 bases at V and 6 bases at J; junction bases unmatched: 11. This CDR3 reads CASSLTALGSGSPGELFF. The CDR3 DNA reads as TGTGCCAGCAGCTTAACGGCGTTGGGTAGCGGGAGTCCCGGGGAGCTGTTTTTT.

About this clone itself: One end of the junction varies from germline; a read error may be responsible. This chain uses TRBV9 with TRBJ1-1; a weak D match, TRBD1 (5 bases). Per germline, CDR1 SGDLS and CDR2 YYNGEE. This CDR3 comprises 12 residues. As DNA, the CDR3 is TGTGCCAGCAGCGTAGCTGGGGGACGGATAATATTT. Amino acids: CASSVAGGRIIF.

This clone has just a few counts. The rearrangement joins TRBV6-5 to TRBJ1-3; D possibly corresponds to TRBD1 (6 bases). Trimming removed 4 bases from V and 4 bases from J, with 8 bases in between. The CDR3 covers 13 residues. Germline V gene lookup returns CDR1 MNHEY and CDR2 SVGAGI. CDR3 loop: CASSSGEGNTIYF. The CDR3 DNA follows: TGTGCCAGCAGTTCAGGGGAAGGAAACACCATATATTTT.

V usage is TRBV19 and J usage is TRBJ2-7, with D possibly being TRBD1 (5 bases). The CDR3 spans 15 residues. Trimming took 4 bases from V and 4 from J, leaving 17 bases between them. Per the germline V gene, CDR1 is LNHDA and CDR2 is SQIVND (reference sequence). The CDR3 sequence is CASSTSQGLGYEQYF. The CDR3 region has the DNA TGTGCCAGTAGTACCTCCCAGGGTCTGGGGTACGAGCAGTACTTC.

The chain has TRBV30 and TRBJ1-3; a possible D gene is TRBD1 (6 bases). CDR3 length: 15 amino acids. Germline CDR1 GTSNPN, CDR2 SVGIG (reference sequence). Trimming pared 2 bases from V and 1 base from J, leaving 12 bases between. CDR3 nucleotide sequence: TGTGCCTGGAGTCTTGGGACATCGTCTGGAAACACCATATATTTT. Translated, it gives CAWSLGTSSGNTIYF.